The 22 T cell receptor beta chains in this list originate from one sample, sequenced in a study of T cell clonality in common variable immunodeficiency. Data came from immunoSEQ multiplex PCR; TCRdb stores just in-frame clones and leaves some out. This sample comprises around 57,000 clones, none seen once only. The sequenced sample was peripheral blood mononuclear cells. Receptors were obtained from a person aged 18-70 years in good health.

This clone was counted ten times or more. The read terminates 3 residues before the CDR3 end, so the remaining end is supplied by the germline J gene. The chain joins TRBV20-1 to TRBJ1-1, with 7 bases that match TRBD1. This CDR3 contains 14 residues. In germline, CDR1 is DFQATT, CDR2 SNEGSKA (reference sequence). V lost 2 bases and J lost 3; bases outside the gene matches: 6. CDR3 in amino acids: CSARPTGRDTEAFF. CDR3 DNA, as far as it was read: TGCAGTGCTAGACCGACAGGGAGGGACACTGAA.

This clone was observed many times. From the germline J gene comes the end of the CDR3, since the read stops 3 residues before it. The genes are TRBV7-6 and TRBJ2-2; TRBD2 matches 10 bases. The CDR3 runs to 16 residues. Trimming took 1 base from V and 9 from J; bases not matched to a gene: 8. Germline CDR1 SGHVS, CDR2 FNYEAQ. The CDR3 loop reads CASSLDTSGKWRELFF. The sequenced part of the CDR3 DNA is TGTGCCAGCAGCTTAGATACTAGCGGGAAATGGAGGGAG.

At least ten counts were recorded for this clone. The sequenced CDR3 bases are TGTGCCAGCAGCTTGGGCGTCCTAGATACG. This sequence encodes CASSLGVLDT. The CDR3 in full is CASSLGVLDTQYF. V and J are TRBV7-2 and TRBJ2-3; no clear D. The observed sequence ends 3 residues before the CDR3 terminus, with the missing tail filled in from the germline J gene. The germline V gene has CDR1 SGHTA and CDR2 FQGNSA. Trimming took off 3 bases at V and 5 bases at J, with 9 bases between the two ends. This CDR3 is 13 amino acids long.

This clone was seen repeatedly, ten times or more. The read terminates 3 residues ahead of where the CDR3 ends, so the germline J gene completes it. V gene TRBV5-4 combines with J gene TRBJ2-4; 9 bases are shared with TRBD1. V lost 0 bases to trimming and J lost 8 bases; unmatched junction nucleotides: 3. This CDR3 is built from 14 residues. CDR1 and CDR2 (germline): SGHNT, YYREEE (reference sequence). CDR3 bases read: TGTGCCAGCAGCTTGGGACAGGGGGTGGACATT. Translating it yields CASSLGQGVDI. The whole CDR3 protein reads CASSLGQGVDIQYF.

This clone was seen repeatedly, ten times or more. The read ends 3 residues early relative to the CDR3; the germline J gene fills the gap. This chain joins TRBV20-1 and TRBJ1-1; D is possibly TRBD1 (5 bases). The germline V gene encodes CDR1 DFQATT and CDR2 SNEGSKA (reference sequence). This CDR3 spans 14 amino acids. V lost 1 base to trimming and J lost 4 bases, with 13 bases between them. CDR3 sequence: CSARGPDRGTEAFF. Incomplete CDR3 DNA: TGCAGTGCTAGAGGTCCGGATAGGGGCACTGAA.

As regards this clone: The read stops 3 residues short of the end of the CDR3; the missing end is completed from the germline J gene. The chain is built from TRBV2 and TRBJ1-3; 7 nucleotides line up with TRBD1. CDR3 length: 18 residues. Germline V CDR1 and CDR2: SNHLY, FYNNEI. The V segment lost 2 bases and the J segment 0 bases; nucleotides outside the gene matches: 10. CDR3 DNA (partial): TGTGCCAGCAGTGAATTAAGTGGACAGGACTCCTCTGGAAACACC. Translating gives CASSELSGQDSSGNT. The entire CDR3 protein reads CASSELSGQDSSGNTIYF.

This clone was picked up a small number of times. The observed sequence ends 3 residues before the CDR3 terminus, with the missing tail filled in from the germline J gene. V is TRBV20-1 and J is TRBJ2-7; 9 bases align to TRBD2. With V trimmed by 2 bases and J by 5 bases, 10 bases remained unmatched. The CDR3 covers 15 residues. Germline V lookup: CDR1 DFQATT, CDR2 SNEGSKA (reference sequence). The chain's CDR3 is CSARTVAGVFNEQYF. The sequenced CDR3 bases are TGCAGTGCTAGAACGGTAGCGGGAGTCTTCAACGAG.

This clone was detected many times. The sequence runs out 3 residues before the end of the CDR3; the remainder is reconstructed from the germline J gene. The gene calls are TRBV20-1 and TRBJ2-2, with 8 nucleotides matching TRBD2. Germline assignment: CDR1 DFQATT and CDR2 SNEGSKA (reference sequence). Unmatched junction bases numbered 6, after V lost 0 bases and J lost 0 bases. This CDR3 is 17 amino acids long. The CDR3 sequence is CSARDLAGLTNTGELFF. The sequenced CDR3 bases are TGCAGTGCTAGAGATTTAGCGGGGTTAACGAACACCGGGGAG.

This clone was counted ten times or more. From the germline J gene comes the end of the CDR3, since the read stops 3 residues before it. The V gene is TRBV19, the J gene TRBJ1-5, with D unresolved. Trimming took off 3 bases at V and 7 bases at J, with 16 bases between the two ends. This CDR3 spans 15 amino acids. Germline V CDR1 and CDR2: LNHDA, SQIVND (reference sequence). CDR3 in amino acids: CASSIGDTGTQPQHF. The sequenced part of the CDR3 DNA is TGTGCCAGTAGTATTGGAGACACCGGAACCCAGCCC.

This clone was counted only a few times. A read error may account for a junction end that differs from germline. The read gets to within 3 residues of the CDR3 end, and the germline J gene fills in the rest. The chain uses TRBV6-1 and TRBJ2-7; 8 nucleotides match TRBD2. Germline V gene lookup returns CDR1 MNHNS and CDR2 SASEGT. The CDR3 is 14 residues long. The CDR3 is CAGSGLARSYEQYF. Partial CDR3 DNA: TGTGCCGGCAGTGGACTAGCTCGTTCCTACGAG.

This clone has at least ten counts. CDR3 amino acids: CASSPKTGLYETQYF. The covered CDR3 bases are TGTGCCAGCAGTCCAAAGACAGGGCTTTATGAGACC. The chain joins TRBV28 to TRBJ2-5, with 7 bases identical to TRBD1. Read coverage stops 3 residues before the CDR3 terminus; the germline J gene supplies the remainder. This CDR3 is built from 15 residues. J lost 5 bases, V lost 5 bases, and 11 bases had no gene match. CDR1 and CDR2 from the germline V gene are MDHEN and SYDVKM.

This clone appeared many times. The CDR3 end is not reached by the read, which stops 3 residues before it; the germline J gene fills it in. This chain uses TRBV5-4 with TRBJ2-7, with 8 bases that match TRBD1. Looked up from germline, CDR1 is SGHNT and CDR2 is YYREEE (reference sequence). CDR3 length equals 14 residues. Trimming cost V 4 bases and J 0 bases; bases outside gene matches: 3. The CDR3 region is CASSPGQGSYEQYF. CDR3 DNA, as far as it was read: TGTGCCAGCAGCCCTGGACAGGGCTCCTACGAG.

This clone has at least ten counts. With the read ending 3 residues before the CDR3 end, the germline J gene is used to fill in that end. This chain connects TRBV4-1 to TRBJ2-2, with 10 bases matching TRBD1. J was trimmed by 7 bases and V by 5 bases; bases with no gene match: 10. Germline CDR1 is MGHRA and CDR2 is YSYEKL. The CDR3 is 16 amino acids. Incomplete CDR3 DNA: TGCGCCAGCAGCTCCGGGACAGGGGAGAGGGACGGGGAG. Translating gives CASSSGTGERDGE. The full CDR3 reads CASSSGTGERDGELFF.

This clone occurred many times. The missing CDR3 end, 3 residues past where the read stops, is filled in from the germline J gene. The V gene is TRBV20-1, the J gene TRBJ2-1; TRBD2 matches at 11 bases. Germline-derived CDR1 and CDR2 are DFQATT and SNEGSKA (reference sequence). With V trimmed by 2 bases and J by 6 bases, 9 bases remained unmatched. The CDR3 is 16 residues long. The DNA read from the CDR3 is TGCAGTGCTAGACGCTCTGGGACTAGCGGCTTCAATGAG. Its protein product is CSARRSGTSGFNE. The entire CDR3 reads CSARRSGTSGFNEQFF.

This clone was counted many times. The read comes to an end 3 residues before the CDR3 does, leaving the germline J gene to fill in the end. The rearrangement uses TRBV19 and TRBJ2-1; TRBD2 aligns across 8 bases. The CDR3 extends over 16 amino acids. Germline V gives CDR1 LNHDA, CDR2 SQIVND (reference sequence). Trimming took 1 base from V and 4 from J; bases not matched to a gene: 6. CDR3 DNA (partial): TGTGCCAGTAGTATAGGGAGTAGCGGGATTTACAATGAG. Amino acids: CASSIGSSGIYNE. In full, the CDR3 reads CASSIGSSGIYNEQFF.

This clone was recorded many times. The sequence runs out 3 residues before the end of the CDR3; the remainder is reconstructed from the germline J gene. The chain carries TRBV5-6 and TRBJ1-1; D not resolved. Germline CDR1 is SGHDT and CDR2 is YYEEEE. Trimming left V 1 base short and J 5 bases short, with 9 bases between. CDR3 size: 13 residues. The part of the CDR3 DNA that was read is TGTGCCAGCAGCTTGATTTCAGGTACTGAA. Encoded protein: CASSLISGTE. The entire CDR3 protein reads CASSLISGTEAFF.

This clone was seen ten or more times. With the read ending 3 residues before the CDR3 end, the germline J gene is used to fill in that end. V and J are TRBV6-2 or TRBV6-3 and TRBJ2-5; TRBD1 matches at 9 bases. The CDR3 length is 15 residues. V lost 2 bases and J lost 2; bases outside the gene matches: 3. Germline V gene sequence: CDR1 MNHEY, CDR2 SVGEGT. This CDR3 is CASSYPDRGQETQYF. The covered CDR3 bases are TGTGCCAGCAGTTACCCGGACAGGGGACAAGAGACC.

This clone was found many times. The CDR3 goes on 3 residues after the read ends, and that part is filled in from the germline J gene. The J gene is TRBJ1-2, the V gene TRBV19; D is unresolved. CDR3 length equals 19 residues. V was pared by 4 bases and J by 0 bases, with 24 bases between. Germline V lookup: CDR1 LNHDA, CDR2 SQIVND (reference sequence). CDR3: CASSNLNPSRYHANYGYTF. The DNA read from the CDR3 is TGTGCCAGTAGTAACCTCAACCCCTCCCGGTACCACGCTAACTATGGC. Using reference TRBV19 and TRBJ1-2 for the parts outside the CDR3, the full variable domain is DGGITQSPKYLFRKEGQNVTLSCEQNLNHDAMYWYRQDPGQGLRLIYYSQIVNDFQKGDIAEGYSVSREKKESFPLTVTSAQKNPTAFYLCASSNLNPSRYHANYGYTFGSGTRLTVV.

This clone has a count of ten or more. The sequenced fragment ends 3 residues before the CDR3 boundary, so the rest is inferred from the germline J gene. The chain combines TRBV10-1 with TRBJ2-1, with 7 bases identical to TRBD2. The junction had 3 bases not matched to a gene; V was cut back by 6 bases and J by 1 base. The germline CDR1 and CDR2 sequences are WNHNN and SYGVQD (reference sequence). The CDR3 loop spans 14 amino acids. CDR3 amino acids: CASSLAGSYNEQFF. CDR3 DNA, as far as it was read: TGCGCCAGCAGCTTAGCGGGTTCCTACAATGAG.

In its sample, this clone was seen many times. Coverage ceases 3 residues before the CDR3 finishes, and the germline J gene fills in the end. The gene calls are TRBV7-9 and TRBJ2-2; 7 nucleotides align to TRBD2. The CDR3 contains 15 residues. Per germline, CDR1 SEHNR and CDR2 FQNEAQ (reference sequence). The J segment lost 2 bases and the V segment lost 5 bases, leaving 5 bases of the junction unmatched. Incomplete CDR3 DNA: TGTGCCAGCAGCATGGGGGGGGTCAACACCGGGGAG. Protein sequence: CASSMGGVNTGE. The CDR3 in its entirety is CASSMGGVNTGELFF.

For this clone: The read ends 3 residues before the CDR3 terminus; that terminus is restored from the germline J gene. The chain is built from TRBV20-1 and TRBJ2-7; 7 bases line up with TRBD1. V lost 6 bases and J lost 2; bases outside the gene matches: 10. Germline CDR1 reads DFQATT; CDR2 reads SNEGSKA (reference sequence). This CDR3 has 14 residues. Partial CDR3 DNA: TGCAGTGCCGGTTACAGGGGATCGACCTACGAG. It is translated as CSAGYRGSTYE. In full, the CDR3 is CSAGYRGSTYEQYF.

This clone was picked up many times. The sequenced CDR3 bases are TGTGCCAGTAGTAACTACGTTCTCTCTGGAAACACC. Its translation is CASSNYVLSGNT. The whole CDR3 reads CASSNYVLSGNTIYF. The rearrangement joins TRBV19 to TRBJ1-3; D not certain. Read data end 3 residues before the CDR3 end; the end is taken from the germline J gene. Germline V gene data show CDR1 as LNHDA and CDR2 as SQIVND (reference sequence). Trimming pared 4 bases from V and 0 bases from J, leaving 10 bases between. CDR3 length equals 15 residues.